These T cell receptor beta chains were read from a single sample in a study of T cell changes during pregnancy in multiple sclerosis. This table comes from immunoSEQ multiplex PCR, and its TCRdb copy is limited to in-frame clones, with some not included. The sample holds about 93,000 clones, about 92% seen once. The sequenced sample was peripheral blood, obtained after pregnancy. Every receptor here comes from a female donor with multiple sclerosis, enrolled in a pregnancy study. Both conserved end residues are part of each CDR3. D genes are given only for firm matches. Clone size is given for some rows only: seen once, a few or many times, or a class if the clone is expanded.

abundance | j_gene | d_gene | v_gene | CDR3nt | CDR3aa
NA | TRBJ2-7 | TRBD1 | TRBV19 | TGTGCCAGTAGTGACCGGGACAGGGGGAGCTACGAGCAGTACTTC | CASSDRDRGSYEQYF
NA | TRBJ1-2 | NA | TRBV21-1 | TGTGCCAGCAGCAACACGGGGACAGGCTATGGCTACACCTTC | CASSNTGTGYGYTF
NA | TRBJ2-7 | NA | TRBV11-2 | TGTGCCAGCGGCCGGAGCTCCTACGAGCAGTACTTC | CASGRSSYEQYF
once | TRBJ1-3 | TRBD1 | TRBV25-1 | TGTGCCAGCAGTGTTTCCGGGACAGGGGTTTTTGGAAACACCATATATTTT | CASSVSGTGVFGNTIYF
NA | TRBJ1-3 | NA | TRBV5-1 | TGCGCCAGCAGCTTGTTTCCAGGGTCTGGAAACACCATATATTTT | CASSLFPGSGNTIYF
NA | TRBJ2-1 | NA | TRBV5-1 | TGCGCCAGCAGCTTTCCGGAGGGGACTAATGAGCAGTTCTTC | CASSFPEGTNEQFF
NA | TRBJ2-7 | TRBD2 | TRBV6-1 | TGTGCCAGCGGACTAGCGGGGATTTACGAGCAGTACTTC | CASGLAGIYEQYF
NA | TRBJ1-2 | TRBD1 | TRBV12-5 | TGTGCTAGTGGTTTGATGATGACAGGGACCTATGGCTACACCTTC | CASGLMMTGTYGYTF
once | TRBJ1-2 | TRBD1 | TRBV5-6 | TGTGCCAGCAGCTTGGGACAGGGGTACTATGGCTACACCTTC | CASSLGQGYYGYTF
NA | TRBJ2-7 | TRBD2 | TRBV5-6 | TGTGCCAGCAGCCTGCCGGGACTAGCGAACCACGAGCAGTACTTC | CASSLPGLANHEQYF
NA | TRBJ2-7 | TRBD1 | TRBV5-4 | TGTGCCAGCAGTGGGACAGGGCAAGACGTCGAGCAGTACTTC | CASSGTGQDVEQYF
NA | TRBJ1-1 | NA | TRBV7-2 | TGTGCCAGCACCCTTCGGGGGGGCGCGGACACTGAAGCTTTCTTT | CASTLRGGADTEAFF
NA | TRBJ1-1 | NA | TRBV14 | TGTGCCAGCAGCCAGGGACACGAAGCTTTCTTT | CASSQGHEAFF
NA | TRBJ2-3 | TRBD2 | TRBV5-8 | TGTGCCAGCACCCGGCGGGGGGTAGATACGCAGTATTTT | CASTRRGVDTQYF
once | TRBJ2-1 | TRBD1 | TRBV6-5 | TGTGCCAGCAGGGAGATCCGGGACAGCTTTAATGAGCAGTTCTTC | CASREIRDSFNEQFF
NA | TRBJ2-2 | TRBD2 | TRBV9 | TGTGCCAGCGGGACTAGCCAAATCGGGGAGCTGTTTTTT | CASGTSQIGELFF
NA | TRBJ2-3 | TRBD2 | TRBV6-1 | TGTGCCAGCAGGCTAGCGGGAGGAAGTGATACGCAGTATTTT | CASRLAGGSDTQYF
NA | TRBJ1-1 | NA | TRBV7-9 | TGTGCCAGCAGCGAAGACATGTTCCCCCCCACTGAAGCTTTCTTT | CASSEDMFPPTEAFF
once | TRBJ1-2 | TRBD1 | TRBV28 | TGTGCCAGCAGTGTTCACACAGGGGGCGTTGGCTACACCTTC | CASSVHTGGVGYTF
NA | TRBJ2-3 | NA | TRBV5-1 | TGCGCCAGCCGAAACTATCGCACAGATACGCAGTATTTT | CASRNYRTDTQYF
NA | TRBJ2-5 | TRBD2 | TRBV7-9 | TGTGCCAGCAGCACCCCCGGACTAGCGGTTGAGACCCAGTACTTC | CASSTPGLAVETQYF
NA | TRBJ2-3 | TRBD2 | TRBV18 | TGTGCCAGCTCATCGACTAGCGACACAGATACGCAGTATTTT | CASSSTSDTDTQYF
NA | TRBJ1-1 | NA | TRBV6-5 | TGTGCCAGCAGTTACCACCTCCAGGGCGGCACTGAAGCTTTCTTT | CASSYHLQGGTEAFF
NA | TRBJ2-3 | NA | TRBV4-2 | TGTGCCAGCAGCCAAGGGGACATGCCTACGCAGTATTTT | CASSQGDMPTQYF
NA | TRBJ1-1 | TRBD1 | TRBV28 | TGTGCCAGCAGTTCTCACAGGGGGCGCATTAACACTGAAGCTTTCTTT | CASSSHRGRINTEAFF
NA | TRBJ1-2 | NA | TRBV5-1 | TGCGCCAGCAGCTTGACGGAGAACTATGGCTACACCTTC | CASSLTENYGYTF
NA | TRBJ1-1 | NA | TRBV19 | TGTGCCAGTAGAGACCCGGGAGACCAAGCTTTCTTT | CASRDPGDQAFF
NA | TRBJ2-5 | NA | TRBV7-5 | TGTGTCAGAAGCCCTCGGACTAGCGTCATAGAAGAGACCCAGTACTTC | CVRSPRTSVIEETQYF
NA | TRBJ2-5 | TRBD2 | TRBV7-6 | TGTGCCAGCAGCCCCCGAGCGGGGGCAGACGAGACCCAGTACTTC | CASSPRAGADETQYF
NA | TRBJ2-1 | TRBD1 | TRBV7-6 | TGTGCCAGCAGCTTAGCTGACAGGGGCTCCTACAATGAGCAGTTCTTC | CASSLADRGSYNEQFF
NA | TRBJ2-2 | TRBD1 | TRBV7-2 | TGTGCCAGCAGCGTTGGACAGGGTGGTATAGGGGAGCTGTTTTTT | CASSVGQGGIGELFF
NA | TRBJ2-7 | TRBD1 | TRBV25-1 | TGTGCCAGCAGTGGGGACCGGAACAGGGGCTACGAGCAGTACTTC | CASSGDRNRGYEQYF
NA | TRBJ1-2 | NA | TRBV2 | TGTGCCAGCAGACGCACGGGTAACTATGGCTACACCTTC | CASRRTGNYGYTF
once | TRBJ2-5 | NA | TRBV7-6 | TGTGCCAGCAGCTTCGGCCAAGAGACCCAGTACTTC | CASSFGQETQYF
NA | TRBJ1-6 | NA | TRBV7-2 | TGTGCCAGCAGCCTGAGGACAGCCCTTATGGGGACCTATAATTCACCCCTCCACTTT | CASSLRTALMGTYNSPLHF
NA | TRBJ2-5 | NA | TRBV4-1 | TGCGCCAGCAGCCTGCCGGTGCGGGGCCAAGAGACCCAGTACTTC | CASSLPVRGQETQYF
NA | TRBJ2-7 | NA | TRBV5-4 | TGTGCCAGCAGCTTTTCCGACAGGACGTCCGCGGAGCAGTACTTC | CASSFSDRTSAEQYF
NA | TRBJ2-7 | NA | TRBV19 | TGTGCCAGTAGTATTGTGGCCGGGGGATCCGAGCAGTACTTC | CASSIVAGGSEQYF